This T cell receptor beta chain was identified in a study of Graves' ophthalmopathy and Graves' hyperthyroidism. Study as a whole: Peripheral blood was obtained at first diagnosis, ahead of any treatment. Findings and caveats of the study: Blood also harbored most expanded thyroid clonotypes above 0.001 frequency.

The authors amplified TCR beta CDR3 regions, and they did so from RNA transcripts for repertoire sequencing. First-round RT-PCR relied on HTBI primers, and a second-round multiplex PCR came next. TCRdb analysed the multiplex PCR reads with MiXCR anew, one entry per CDR3 protein. The sample records under 200,000 distinct CDR3 sequences, roughly 37% being singletons. Having ophthalmopathy, the donors showed moderate-to-severe activity, CAS ≥3 and NOSPECS ≥4, with disease lasting under 3 months. Ten or more counts support this clonotype. Its specificity is not known. CDR3 length equals 14 residues. Germline lookup yields CDR1 MNHEY and CDR2 SMNVEV (reference sequence). With V trimmed by 6 bases and J by 4 bases, 8 bases remained unmatched.

This chain uses TRBV27 with TRBJ1-2; TRBD1 matches at 7 bases. Sequencing was done on a sample of peripheral blood. The origin of this receptor is a woman aged 35 to 49 with Graves' ophthalmopathy. The CDR3 DNA sequence: TGTGCCAGCAGATTACAGGGGCTGGGCTATGGCTACACCTTC. Protein: CASRLQGLGYGYTF.